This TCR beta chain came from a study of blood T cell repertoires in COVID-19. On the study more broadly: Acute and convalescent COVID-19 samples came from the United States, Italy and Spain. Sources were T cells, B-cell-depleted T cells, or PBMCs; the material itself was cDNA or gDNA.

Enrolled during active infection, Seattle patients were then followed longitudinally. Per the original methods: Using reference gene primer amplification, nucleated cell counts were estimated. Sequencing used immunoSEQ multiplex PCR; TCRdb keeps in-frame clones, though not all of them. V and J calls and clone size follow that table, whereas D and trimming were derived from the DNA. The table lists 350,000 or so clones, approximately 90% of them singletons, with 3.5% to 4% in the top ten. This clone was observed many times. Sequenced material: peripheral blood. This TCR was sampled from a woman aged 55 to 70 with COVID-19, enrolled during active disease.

The CDR3: CASRTGGGYTF. DNA of the CDR3: TGTGCCAGCAGGACAGGGGGCGGCTACACCTTC. The chain combines TRBV12-3 or TRBV12-4 with TRBJ1-2, with TRBD1 matching over 10 bases. The CDR3 is 11 amino acids. With 6 bases clipped from V and 8 bases from J, the junction kept 0 bases outside the gene matches.